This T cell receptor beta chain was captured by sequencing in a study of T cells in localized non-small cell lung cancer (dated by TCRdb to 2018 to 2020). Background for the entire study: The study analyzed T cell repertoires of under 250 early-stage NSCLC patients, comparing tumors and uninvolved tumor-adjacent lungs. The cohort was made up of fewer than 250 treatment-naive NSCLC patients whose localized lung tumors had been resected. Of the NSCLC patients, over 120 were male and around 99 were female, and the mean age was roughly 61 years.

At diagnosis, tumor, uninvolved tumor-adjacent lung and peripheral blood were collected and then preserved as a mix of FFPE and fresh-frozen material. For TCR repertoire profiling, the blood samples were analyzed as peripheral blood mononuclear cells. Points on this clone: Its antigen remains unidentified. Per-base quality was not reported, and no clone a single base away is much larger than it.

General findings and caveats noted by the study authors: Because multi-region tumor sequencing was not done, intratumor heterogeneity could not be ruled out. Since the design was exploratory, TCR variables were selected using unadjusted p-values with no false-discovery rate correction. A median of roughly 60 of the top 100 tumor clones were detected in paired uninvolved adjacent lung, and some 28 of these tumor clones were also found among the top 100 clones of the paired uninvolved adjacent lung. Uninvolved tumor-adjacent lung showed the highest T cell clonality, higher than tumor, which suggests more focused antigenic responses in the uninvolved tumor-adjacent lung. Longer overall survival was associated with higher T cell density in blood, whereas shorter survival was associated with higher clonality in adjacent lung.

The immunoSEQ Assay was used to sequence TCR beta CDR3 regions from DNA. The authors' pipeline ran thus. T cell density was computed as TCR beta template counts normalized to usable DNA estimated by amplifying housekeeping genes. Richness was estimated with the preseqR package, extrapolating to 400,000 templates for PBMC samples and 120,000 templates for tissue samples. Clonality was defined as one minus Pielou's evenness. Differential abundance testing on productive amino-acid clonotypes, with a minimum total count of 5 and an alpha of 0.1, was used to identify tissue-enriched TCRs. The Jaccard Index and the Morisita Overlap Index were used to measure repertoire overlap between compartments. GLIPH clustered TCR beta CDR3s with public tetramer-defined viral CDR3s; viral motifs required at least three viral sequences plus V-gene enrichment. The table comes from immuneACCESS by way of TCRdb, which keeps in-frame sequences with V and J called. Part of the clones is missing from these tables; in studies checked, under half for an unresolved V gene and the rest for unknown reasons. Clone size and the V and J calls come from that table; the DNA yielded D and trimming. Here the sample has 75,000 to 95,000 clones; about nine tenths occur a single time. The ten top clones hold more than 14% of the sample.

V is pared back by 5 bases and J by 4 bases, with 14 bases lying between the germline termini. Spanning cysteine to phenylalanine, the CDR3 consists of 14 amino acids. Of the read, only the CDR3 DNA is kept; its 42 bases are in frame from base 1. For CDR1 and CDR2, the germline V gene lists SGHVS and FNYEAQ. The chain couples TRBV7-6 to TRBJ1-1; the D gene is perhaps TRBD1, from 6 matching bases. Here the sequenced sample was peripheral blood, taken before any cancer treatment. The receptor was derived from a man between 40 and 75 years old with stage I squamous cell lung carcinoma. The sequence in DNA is TGTGCCAGCAGCAAACAGGGATGGGCCACTGAAGCTTTCTTT. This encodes CASSKQGWATEAFF.